This TCR beta chain emerged from a study of CD8 T cells in Susac syndrome. The RNA, roughly 0.45 to 1 ug, was put through reverse transcription using random hexamers. TCRdb analysed the immunoSEQ multiplex PCR reads with MiXCR anew, one entry per CDR3 protein. This table has 130,000 or so distinct CDR3 sequences, roughly 96% appearing once. From germline, CDR1 is SGHDT and CDR2 YYEEEE. The CDR3 runs to 13 residues. J was trimmed by 11 bases and V by 0 bases; bases with no gene match: 5. TEMRA cells were FACS-enriched, with CD8+ and CD4+ T cells isolated negatively. The chain joins TRBV5-6 to TRBJ1-1; 9 positions match TRBD1. What was sequenced was CD4+ T cells from PBMCs. The receptor's source is a human donor with multiple sclerosis. CDR3 loop: CASSLGGQGRAFF. In DNA, the CDR3 is TGTGCCAGCAGCTTGGGGGGACAGGGTCGGGCTTTCTTT.